The source of this TCR beta chain is a study of cytomegalovirus exposure and HLA in healthy donors. The trim removed 2 bases at V and 2 bases at J, leaving 1 base unmatched. Germline CDR1 reads SGHNT; CDR2 reads YENEEA. This CDR3 is 15 amino acids long. Profiled with immunoSEQ multiplex PCR; TCRdb holds only in-frame clones, not every one. This table has 200,000 to 250,000 clones, approximately 88% appearing once. This clonotype was obtained from a woman in her thirties in good health and CMV-seropositive. Sequences were obtained from PBMCs. The rearrangement links TRBV11-3 to TRBJ2-2; 8 positions agree with TRBD1. In nucleotides, the CDR3 is TGTGCCAGCAGCTTACAGGGGGCAAACACCGGGGAGCTGTTTTTT. Amino acid sequence: CASSLQGANTGELFF.